Listed here is a single T cell receptor (beta chain). Genes and germline are mouse. The read ends 1 residue early relative to the CDR3; the germline J gene fills the gap. TCRdb keeps only in-frame clones here, not all; method: immunoSEQ multiplex PCR. The table includes roughly 9,700 clones, about 47% detected once. The sample's time point: mouse harvest day 7 after allogeneic transplant. Each mouse received 10^7 T-cell-depleted marrow cells plus 10^6 splenic CD5+ T cells by tail vein. This specimen comes from a study of tissue T cells after allogeneic stem cell transplantation. The V end lost 8 bases, the J end lost 0 bases, and 8 bases lay between the germline ends. Germline V CDR1 and CDR2: KGHPV, FQNQEV (reference sequence). This CDR3 contains 13 residues.

This chain links TRBV26 with TRBJ1-5; D is unresolved. This TCR came from a female BALB/c mouse given C57BL/6 T cells with graft-versus-host disease after an allogeneic hematopoietic cell transplant. The specimen sequenced was gut tissue. The CDR3 sequence is CASDQDNNQAPLF. Incomplete CDR3 DNA: TGTGCCAGCGACCAGGATAACAACCAGGCTCCGCTT.